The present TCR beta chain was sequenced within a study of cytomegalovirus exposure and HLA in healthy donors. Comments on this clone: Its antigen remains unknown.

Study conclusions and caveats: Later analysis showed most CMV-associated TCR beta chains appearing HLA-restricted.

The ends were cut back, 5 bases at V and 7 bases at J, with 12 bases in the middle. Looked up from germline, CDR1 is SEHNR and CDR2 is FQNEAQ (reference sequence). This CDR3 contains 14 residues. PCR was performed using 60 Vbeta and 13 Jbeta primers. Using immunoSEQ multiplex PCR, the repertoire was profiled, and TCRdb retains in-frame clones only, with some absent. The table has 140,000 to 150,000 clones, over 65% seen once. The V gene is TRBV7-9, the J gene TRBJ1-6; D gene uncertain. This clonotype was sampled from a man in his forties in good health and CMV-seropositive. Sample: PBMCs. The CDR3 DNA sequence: TGTGCCAGCAGCGCCCCAGAGGGCAATTCACCCCTCCACTTT. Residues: CASSAPEGNSPLHF.